A selection of T cell receptor beta chains follows, all from one sample in a study of Tregs in tolerant kidney transplant recipients. Clones were sequenced by immunoSEQ multiplex PCR, and TCRdb holds only the in-frame ones, with some missing. The sample consists of fewer than 150,000 clones, approximately 90% of them appearing once. Sequencing was performed on CD4+ T cells from blood. The receptors originated from a human donor in good health. The CDR3 runs from the conserved cysteine through the conserved F or W. A D gene is named only where the DNA matches it firmly. Rows may omit the clone size; those that give it use once, few, many or a size class.

clone_size	d_call	v_call	j_call	cdr3_aa	cdr3_nt
NA	TRBD2	TRBV4-1	TRBJ2-3	CASSQGRDVAGGRLATQYF	TGCGCCAGCAGCCAAGGTCGGGACGTAGCGGGAGGGCGATTGGCTACGCAGTATTTT
NA	NA	TRBV9	TRBJ2-1	CASSGVPSGVGYNEQFF	TGTGCCAGCAGCGGAGTGCCGTCGGGGGTTGGGTACAATGAGCAGTTCTTC
NA	NA	TRBV4-1	TRBJ2-3	CASSQGRRQVGTDTQYF	TGCGCCAGCAGCCAAGGGAGAAGACAGGTCGGCACAGATACGCAGTATTTT
NA	TRBD1	TRBV5-5	TRBJ2-3	CASRRQGAAPDTQYF	TGTGCCAGCAGAAGACAGGGGGCGGCCCCAGATACGCAGTATTTT
NA	NA	TRBV7-9	TRBJ2-7	CASSLALLEQYF	TGTGCCAGCAGCCTGGCGCTCCTCGAGCAGTACTTC
NA	TRBD2	TRBV5-5	TRBJ2-2	CASSPAGATGELFF	TGTGCCAGCAGCCCAGCGGGAGCCACCGGGGAGCTGTTTTTT
NA	NA	TRBV6-1	TRBJ2-5	CASSDGTDTFQYF	TGTGCCAGCAGTGACGGGACGGACACCTTCCAGTACTTC
NA	NA	TRBV15	TRBJ2-3	CATSRLTDTQYF	TGTGCCACCAGCCGCCTGACGGATACGCAGTATTTT
NA	NA	TRBV11-2	TRBJ1-2	CASSYGTSGYYGYTF	TGTGCCAGCAGCTACGGGACATCCGGCTACTATGGCTACACCTTC
NA	NA	TRBV5-4	TRBJ2-3	CASSLAGGLYTDTQYF	TGTGCCAGCAGCTTGGCAGGGGGGCTTTACACAGATACGCAGTATTTT
NA	NA	TRBV19	TRBJ1-2	CASFRAGNYGYTF	TGTGCCAGTTTCCGCGCGGGGAACTATGGCTACACCTTC
NA	NA	TRBV29-1	TRBJ1-3	CSATGTGNTIYF	TGCAGCGCCACAGGGACTGGAAACACCATATATTTT
NA	NA	TRBV2	TRBJ2-1	CASSELIPSSYNEQFF	TGTGCCAGCAGTGAATTAATCCCGAGCTCCTACAATGAGCAGTTCTTC
NA	NA	TRBV7-3	TRBJ1-2	CASSLMSGGGYTF	TGTGCCAGCAGCTTAATGTCAGGTGGAGGCTACACCTTC
NA	NA	TRBV7-6	TRBJ2-2	CASSVGGRLGELFF	TGTGCCAGCTCCGTTGGGGGAAGGCTCGGGGAGCTGTTTTTT
NA	NA	TRBV15	TRBJ1-4	CATRPRGAGEKLFF	TGTGCCACCAGACCTAGGGGGGCAGGTGAAAAACTGTTTTTT
once	NA	TRBV5-1	TRBJ2-1	CASSLARNNEQFF	TGCGCCAGCAGCTTGGCCCGAAACAATGAGCAGTTCTTC
NA	NA	TRBV7-2	TRBJ1-2	CASSLGSGADYGYTF	TGTGCCAGCAGCTTAGGGTCAGGGGCAGACTATGGCTACACCTTC
NA	NA	TRBV21-1	TRBJ1-4	CASRSRDRGRREKLFF	TGTGCCAGCAGGTCCCGGGACAGGGGGCGCCGTGAAAAACTGTTTTTT
NA	TRBD2	TRBV27	TRBJ2-1	CASSLYPSGSYNEQFF	TGTGCCAGCAGTCTCTATCCTAGCGGGTCGTACAATGAGCAGTTCTTC
NA	NA	TRBV5-8	TRBJ1-1	CASGRLKVEAFF	TGTGCCAGCGGGAGGTTGAAGGTTGAAGCTTTCTTT
NA	NA	TRBV13	TRBJ1-1	CASSLRFTEAFF	TGTGCCAGCAGCTTGAGGTTTACTGAAGCTTTCTTT
NA	NA	TRBV10-3	TRBJ2-7	CAISYDQGYEQYF	TGTGCCATCAGTTACGACCAAGGGTACGAGCAGTACTTC
once	NA	TRBV19	TRBJ1-6	CASRQDTRGAFPLHF	TGTGCCAGTAGACAGGACACCCGGGGAGCGTTTCCCCTCCACTTT
NA	NA	TRBV7-3	TRBJ1-2	CASSLGRGTYGYTF	TGTGCCAGCAGCTTAGGCAGGGGAACCTATGGCTACACCTTC
NA	NA	TRBV7-2	TRBJ1-1	CASRGQRSTEAFF	TGTGCCAGCAGGGGGCAAAGGAGCACTGAAGCTTTCTTT
NA	NA	TRBV11-2	TRBJ1-1	CASSLGIRGTTEAFF	TGTGCCAGCAGCTTAGGGATAAGGGGGACCACTGAAGCTTTCTTT
NA	NA	TRBV10-3	TRBJ1-4	CAIGAATNEKLFF	TGTGCCATCGGAGCAGCAACTAATGAAAAACTGTTTTTT
NA	TRBD2	TRBV4-1	TRBJ2-3	CASSLGLAGGTDTQYF	TGCGCCAGCAGCCTCGGACTAGCGGGCGGCACAGATACGCAGTATTTT
once	NA	TRBV10-2	TRBJ1-2	CASSDGGADYGYTF	TGCGCCAGCAGTGACGGGGGCGCCGACTATGGCTACACCTTC
NA	NA	TRBV2	TRBJ1-4	CASRMWDATNEKLFF	TGTGCCAGCCGGATGTGGGACGCAACTAATGAAAAACTGTTTTTT
NA	NA	TRBV19	TRBJ2-2	CASNPKRGQYTGELFF	TGTGCCAGTAACCCCAAAAGAGGGCAGTACACCGGGGAGCTGTTTTTT
NA	TRBD1	TRBV18	TRBJ1-2	CASSPDRVGYTF	TGTGCCAGCTCACCGGACAGGGTCGGCTACACCTTC
NA	NA	TRBV7-8	TRBJ1-5	CASSARSYQPQHF	TGTGCCAGCAGCGCCCGGAGTTATCAGCCCCAGCATTTT
NA	TRBD2	TRBV5-1	TRBJ2-3	CASSDPSGPRGDTQYF	TGCGCCAGCAGCGATCCTAGCGGGCCCAGAGGAGATACGCAGTATTTT
NA	NA	TRBV6-4	TRBJ2-2	CARKPGRAGSGELFF	TGTGCCAGGAAACCTGGCAGGGCGGGATCCGGGGAGCTGTTTTTT
NA	TRBD1	TRBV30	TRBJ1-5	CACKKPGQMNQPQHF	TGTGCCTGTAAAAAGCCGGGACAGATGAATCAGCCCCAGCATTTT